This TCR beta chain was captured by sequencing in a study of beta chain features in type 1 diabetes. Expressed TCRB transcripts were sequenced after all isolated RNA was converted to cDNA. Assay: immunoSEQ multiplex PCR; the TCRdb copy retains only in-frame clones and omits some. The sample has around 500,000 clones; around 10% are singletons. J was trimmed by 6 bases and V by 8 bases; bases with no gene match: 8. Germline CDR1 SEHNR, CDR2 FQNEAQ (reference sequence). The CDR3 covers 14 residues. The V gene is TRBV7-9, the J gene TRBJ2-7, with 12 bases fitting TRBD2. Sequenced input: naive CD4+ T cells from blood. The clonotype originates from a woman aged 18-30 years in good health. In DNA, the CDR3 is TGTGCCAGCGGACGGACTAGCGGGGTTTTCGAGCAGTACTTC. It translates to CASGRTSGVFEQYF.